This T cell receptor beta chain derives from a study of cytomegalovirus exposure and HLA in healthy donors. Across the study: Membership in the Caucasian-associated ancestry cluster was found for about 84% of 300 to 400 genotyped donors.

Primers: 60 Vbeta forward and 13 Jbeta reverse. Assay: immunoSEQ multiplex PCR; the TCRdb copy retains only in-frame clones and omits some. The data show roughly 120,000 clones, roughly three quarters seen once. Germline loops: CDR1 SNHLY, CDR2 FYNNEI. The CDR3 runs 15 residues. V shed 4 bases and J shed 0 bases, with 10 bases lying between them. The TCR comes from a man aged 25-40 years in good health and CMV-seropositive. This chain joins TRBV2 and TRBJ1-5, with unresolved D. The sequencing input was PBMCs. DNA of the CDR3: TGTGCCAGCAGTGCCCAGGCGGGTAGCAATCAGCCCCAGCATTTT. Amino acid sequence: CASSAQAGSNQPQHF.